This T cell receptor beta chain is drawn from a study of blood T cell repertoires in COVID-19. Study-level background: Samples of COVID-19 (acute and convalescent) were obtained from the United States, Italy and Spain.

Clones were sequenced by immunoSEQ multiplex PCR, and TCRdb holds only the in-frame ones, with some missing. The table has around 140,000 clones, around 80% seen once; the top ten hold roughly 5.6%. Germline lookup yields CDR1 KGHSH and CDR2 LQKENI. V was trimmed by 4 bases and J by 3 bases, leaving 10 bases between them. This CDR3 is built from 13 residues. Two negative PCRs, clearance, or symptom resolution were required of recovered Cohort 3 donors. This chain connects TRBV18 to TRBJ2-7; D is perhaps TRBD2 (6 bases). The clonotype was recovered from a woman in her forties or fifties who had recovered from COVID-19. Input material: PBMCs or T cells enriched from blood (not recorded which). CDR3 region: CASSLMEGYEQYF. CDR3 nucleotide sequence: TGTGCCAGCTCACTAATGGAGGGCTACGAGCAGTACTTC.